One and the same sample provided the 20 T cell receptor beta chains below, sequenced in a study of spatial heterogeneity in lung cancer. Documented time point: blood at routine non-recurrence follow-up after resection. The sequenced material consisted of unsorted whole RNA from tumor, nontumor lung or frozen PBMC. TCRdb reprocessed the 5' RACE reads via MiXCR and lists one record per CDR3 protein. The sample holds about 25,000 distinct CDR3 sequences, approximately 6% seen once. The sequencing used PBMCs, collected at follow-up. Receptors originate from a male donor with early-stage non-small cell lung cancer.

This clonotype occurred many times. This chain links TRBV7-6 with TRBJ2-7; no clear D. The germline gives CDR1 SGHVS, CDR2 FNYEAQ. The CDR3 is 13 amino acids. V lost 2 bases, J lost 1 base, and 6 bases lay in between. The CDR3 loop reads CASSLQESYEQYF. CDR3 bases: TGTGCCAGCAGCTTACAGGAATCCTACGAGCAGTACTTC.

This clonotype was seen repeatedly, ten times or more. The J gene is TRBJ2-1, the V gene TRBV28; D is perhaps TRBD2 (6 bases). The germline V and J ends were trimmed by 5 bases and 2 bases, with 10 bases remaining between them. Germline assignment: CDR1 MDHEN and CDR2 SYDVKM. The CDR3 extends over 14 amino acids. CDR3 residues: CASSGTLPYNEQFF. CDR3 in DNA: TGTGCCAGCAGTGGGACTTTACCCTACAATGAGCAGTTCTTC.

This clonotype was seen at least ten times. The chain employs TRBV20-1 and TRBJ2-1; TRBD2 aligns across 10 bases. CDR1 and CDR2 from the germline V gene are DFQATT and SNEGSKA (reference sequence). Trimming at V came to 4 bases and at J to 3 bases, leaving 9 bases not matched to a gene. The CDR3 covers 16 residues. The CDR3, as DNA: TGCAGTGCTATTTTCCTAGCGGGAGCAGGCTACAATGAGCAGTTCTTC. This translates into CSAIFLAGAGYNEQFF.

The rearrangement links TRBV2 to TRBJ1-5; no firm D call. The CDR3 runs to 15 residues. Germline CDR1 and CDR2: SNHLY and FYNNEI. The V end lost 7 bases, the J end lost 5 bases, and 18 bases lay between the germline ends. CDR3 protein: CASTDLGRLDQPQHF. In nucleotides, the CDR3 is TGTGCCAGCACCGACTTAGGCAGGCTCGATCAGCCCCAGCATTTT.

In its sample, this clonotype was seen many times. The rearrangement uses TRBV29-1 and TRBJ2-1; 8 nucleotides agree with TRBD2. Trimming at V came to 4 bases and at J to 7 bases, leaving 6 bases not matched to a gene. Germline V lookup: CDR1 SQVTM, CDR2 ANQGSEA. This CDR3 comprises 13 residues. CDR3 coding DNA: TGCAGCGTTGGCGGGAGGAATATGAATGAGCAGTTCTTC. It specifies CSVGGRNMNEQFF.

The chain employs TRBV30 and TRBJ1-4; 7 bases align to TRBD1. Germline V gene lookup returns CDR1 GTSNPN and CDR2 SVGIG (reference sequence). Trimming took 1 base from V and 8 from J; bases not matched to a gene: 10. This CDR3 has 15 amino acids. The CDR3 here is CAWSAYRGAGEKLFF. CDR3 bases: TGTGCCTGGAGTGCCTACAGGGGCGCCGGGGAAAAACTGTTTTTT.

This clonotype was observed many times. The rearrangement joins TRBV27 to TRBJ2-1; TRBD2 aligns across 9 bases. Germline values: CDR1 MNHEY, CDR2 SMNVEV (reference sequence). The V gene end was trimmed by 8 bases and the J gene end by 4 bases; junction bases not matched to a gene: 9. The CDR3 runs to 15 residues. CDR3 amino acids: CASGLLAGLYNEQFF. Written as DNA, the CDR3 is TGTGCCAGCGGCTTGCTAGCGGGGTTATACAATGAGCAGTTCTTC.

This clonotype showed up many times. The chain employs TRBV12-3 or TRBV12-4 and TRBJ2-1; no clear D. The CDR3 length is 13 residues. Trimming pared 3 bases from V and 9 bases from J, leaving 12 bases between. The CDR3 DNA sequence: TGTGCCAGCAGTTTGGTGGGCCTTGGTGAGCAGTTCTTC. It translates to CASSLVGLGEQFF.

Ten or more counts support this clonotype. The rearrangement joins TRBV4-1 to TRBJ1-1, with a tentative D call TRBD1 (5 bases). Germline V gene lookup returns CDR1 MGHRA and CDR2 YSYEKL. The CDR3 consists of 15 residues. V dropped 4 bases and J dropped 1 base, with 13 bases sitting between them. The CDR3 DNA sequence: TGCGCCAGCAGCCCCCCCGGGGCGGCGAACACTGAAGCTTTCTTT. Translation gives CASSPPGAANTEAFF.

This clonotype was found a few times. The rearrangement uses TRBV5-1 and TRBJ2-1, with a weak D call TRBD2 (6 bases). V lost 0 bases and J lost 8, with 12 bases in between. Germline assignment: CDR1 SGHRS and CDR2 YFSETQ. CDR3 size: 14 residues. DNA of the CDR3: TGCGCCAGCAGCTTGGGGTCGGGGGAGGATGAGCAGTTCTTC. It codes for CASSLGSGEDEQFF.

The rearrangement links TRBV6-2 or TRBV6-3 to TRBJ2-7, with TRBD1 matching over 11 bases. Losses at the gene ends were 5 bases for V and 3 bases for J; bases not matched to a gene: 6. The CDR3 totals 15 residues. Germline CDR1 is MNHEY and CDR2 is SVGEGT. The CDR3, as DNA: TGTGCCAGCAGTACCTCCGGGACAGGGGGCTACGAGCAGTACGTC. Encoded protein: CASSTSGTGGYEQYV.

This clonotype showed up just a few times. The chain recombines TRBV5-1 with TRBJ1-4; 7 bases line up with TRBD1. The CDR3 spans 12 residues. The V segment lost 3 bases and the J segment 12 bases; nucleotides outside the gene matches: 5. The germline CDR1 and CDR2 sequences are SGHRS and YFSETQ. In nucleotides, the CDR3 is TGCGCCAGCAGCTGGTCAACAGGGGAACTGTTTTTT. Translation gives CASSWSTGELFF.

This clonotype has at least ten counts. V usage is TRBV19 and J usage is TRBJ2-7, with 8 bases identical to TRBD2. The CDR3 length is 14 residues. The ends lost 5 bases at V and 3 bases at J; junction bases unmatched: 6. Per germline, CDR1 LNHDA and CDR2 SQIVND (reference sequence). In DNA form, the CDR3 reads TGTGCCAGTAGTGAGACTAGCGTCGGCTACGAGCAGTACTTC. Protein sequence: CASSETSVGYEQYF.

The J gene is TRBJ2-3, the V gene TRBV6-5; tentatively, D is TRBD2 (5 bases). The CDR3 is made up of 15 amino acids. V shed 4 bases and J shed 1 base, with 12 bases lying between them. The germline V gene encodes CDR1 MNHEY and CDR2 SVGAGI. CDR3 nucleotides: TGTGCCAGCAGTTTCGAGGGCGTTCGCACAGATACGCAGTATTTT. Translation gives CASSFEGVRTDTQYF.

This clonotype was counted many times. CDR3 coding DNA: TGTGCCAGCAGCTTGGGGCTTAAGAACACCGGGGAGCTGTTTTTT. This sequence encodes CASSLGLKNTGELFF. The chain is built from TRBV5-4 and TRBJ2-2, with D unresolved. V was shortened by 0 bases and J by 1 base, with 7 bases between the two germline ends. Germline lookup yields CDR1 SGHNT and CDR2 YYREEE (reference sequence). The CDR3 covers 15 residues.

The gene calls are TRBV30 and TRBJ1-5; D is unresolved. V was clipped by 0 bases and J by 5 bases, with 8 bases between them. This CDR3 contains 13 residues. Germline V gene data show CDR1 as GTSNPN and CDR2 as SVGIG (reference sequence). The CDR3 loop is CAWSVTEDQPQHF. For the CDR3, the DNA is TGTGCCTGGAGTGTAACCGAAGATCAGCCCCAGCATTTT.

In its sample, this clonotype was seen many times. This rearrangement joins TRBV20-1 to TRBJ1-5; the D gene is possibly TRBD1 (6 bases). With 2 bases removed from V and 5 bases from J, the gap between germline ends came to 7 bases. This CDR3 has 12 amino acids. Germline V gene lookup returns CDR1 DFQATT and CDR2 SNEGSKA (reference sequence). In nucleotides, the CDR3 is TGCAGTGCTAGAAAGGGGGATCAGCCCCAGCATTTT. Protein product: CSARKGDQPQHF.

This clonotype was counted at least ten times. The chain is built from TRBV5-5 and TRBJ2-2, with 10 bases fitting TRBD1. Germline V gives CDR1 SGHKS, CDR2 YYEKEE (reference sequence). This CDR3 comprises 15 residues. V shed 4 bases and J 4 bases; nucleotides not matched to a gene: 4. The DNA of the CDR3 is TGTGCCAGCAGCCGACAGGGGGCCACCACCGGGGAGCTGTTTTTT. This sequence encodes CASSRQGATTGELFF.

The chain uses TRBV7-9 and TRBJ1-1; 7 nucleotides match TRBD1. After removal of 2 bases from V and 5 bases from J, the junction contained 5 bases not matched to a gene. This CDR3 spans 14 amino acids. Germline V gene sequence: CDR1 SEHNR, CDR2 FQNEAQ (reference sequence). The CDR3 region is CASSLRDRDTEAFF. CDR3 bases: TGTGCCAGCAGCTTACGTGACAGGGATACTGAAGCTTTCTTT.

This clonotype was observed a few times. The genes are TRBV20-1 and TRBJ2-3, with 10 bases aligning to TRBD2. J lost 6 bases, V lost 1 base, and 13 bases had no gene match. The CDR3 consists of 17 residues. Germline loops: CDR1 DFQATT, CDR2 SNEGSKA (reference sequence). The CDR3 spells CSARVLGLADSLDTQYF. The CDR3 DNA reads as TGCAGTGCTAGAGTGCTAGGACTAGCGGATTCTCTCGATACGCAGTATTTT.